Following are 5 T cell receptor beta chains from one sample sequenced in a study of cytomegalovirus exposure and HLA in healthy donors. A multiplex PCR was run with 60 Vbeta primers and 13 Jbeta primers. Sequenced by immunoSEQ multiplex PCR; TCRdb stores in-frame clones only, minus some. The sample holds 150,000 to 190,000 clones, around 80% seen once. The material sequenced was PBMCs. The source of these receptors is a man aged 18 to 29 in good health and CMV-seronegative.

V gene TRBV28 combines with J gene TRBJ2-1, with TRBD1 matching over 9 bases. This CDR3 comprises 17 residues. Germline V gene data show CDR1 as MDHEN and CDR2 as SYDVKM. J gave up 7 bases and V 3 bases, and 13 bases lay outside the gene matches. In nucleotides, the CDR3 is TGTGCCAGCAGTTTTTCGCCAGGGACAGGGATTCGGAATGAGCAGTTCTTC. Protein: CASSFSPGTGIRNEQFF.

The rearrangement uses TRBV6-5 and TRBJ2-5; no firm D call. The CDR3 covers 13 residues. CDR1 is MNHEY, CDR2 SVGAGI, per germline. Trimming took off 7 bases at V and 5 bases at J, with 14 bases between the two ends. The CDR3 DNA sequence: TGTGCCAGCACTAAGAGCCCCCGGGAGACCCAGTACTTC. Translating gives CASTKSPRETQYF.

In nucleotides, the CDR3 is TGTGCCAGCAGCTTGGACGGGGGTCAGCCCCAGCATTTT. Encoded protein: CASSLDGGQPQHF. The chain joins TRBV7-2 to TRBJ1-5; TRBD1 might be the D (5 bases). Trimming took off 3 bases at V and 6 bases at J, with 9 bases between the two ends. CDR3 length equals 13 residues. The germline gives CDR1 SGHTA, CDR2 FQGNSA.

V is TRBV28 and J is TRBJ1-2; D is unclear. The V end was cut by 5 bases, the J end by 4 bases, with 11 bases between. In germline, CDR1 is MDHEN, CDR2 SYDVKM. This CDR3 has 13 amino acids. CDR3 loop: CASSQPQVYGYTF. In DNA form, the CDR3 reads TGTGCCAGCAGTCAACCACAAGTCTATGGCTACACCTTC.

This rearrangement joins TRBV9 to TRBJ2-1, with 8 positions matching TRBD2. This CDR3 spans 15 amino acids. The V and J ends lost 4 bases and 4 bases, in that order; junction bases with no gene match: 7. Germline-derived CDR1 and CDR2 are SGDLS and YYNGEE. The CDR3 nucleotides are TGTGCCAGCAGCCTCGGGAGGGCCGAGTACAATGAGCAGTTCTTC. This encodes CASSLGRAEYNEQFF.